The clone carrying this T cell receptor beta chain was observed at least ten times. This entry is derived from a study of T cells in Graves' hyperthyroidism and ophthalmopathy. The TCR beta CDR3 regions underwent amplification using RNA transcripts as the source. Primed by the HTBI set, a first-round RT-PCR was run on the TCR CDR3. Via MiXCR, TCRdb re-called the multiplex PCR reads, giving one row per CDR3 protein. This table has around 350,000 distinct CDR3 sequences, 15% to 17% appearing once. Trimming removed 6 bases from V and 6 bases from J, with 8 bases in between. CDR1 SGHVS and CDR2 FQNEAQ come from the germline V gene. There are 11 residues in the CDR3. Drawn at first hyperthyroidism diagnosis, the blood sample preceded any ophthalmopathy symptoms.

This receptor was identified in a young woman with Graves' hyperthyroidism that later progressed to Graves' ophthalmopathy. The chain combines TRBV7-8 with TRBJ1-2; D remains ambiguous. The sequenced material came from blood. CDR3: CASRKGDGYTF. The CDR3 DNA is TGTGCCAGCAGAAAGGGAGATGGCTACACCTTC.